A single sample is the source of the 17 T cell receptor beta chains below, sequenced in a study of monozygotic twins with inflammatory bowel disease. TCRdb re-called the 5' RACE reads, yielding one record per CDR3 amino acid sequence without DNA. The listing contains some 400,000 distinct CDR3 sequences. Sequencing was carried out using blood. These receptor sequences come from a human donor with ulcerative colitis or Crohn's disease, or a healthy co-twin of an affected twin (not recorded which).

The chain has TRBV6-1 and TRBJ2-4; TCRdb's assignment of TRBD1 cannot be checked, as there is no DNA. Germline values: CDR1 MNHNS, CDR2 SASEGT. The CDR3 extends over 12 amino acids. The chain's CDR3 is CASSDLAGTQYF.

The chain joins TRBV3-1 to TRBJ2-6; TCRdb outputs TRBD1, but without DNA this stays unchecked. Germline-derived CDR1 and CDR2 are LGHDT and YNNKEL (reference sequence). This CDR3 spans 17 amino acids. The CDR3 loop is CASSLSPTGTGANVLTF.

V gene TRBV7-2 combines with J gene TRBJ2-7; TCRdb outputs TRBD2, but without DNA this stays unchecked. Germline V gene lookup returns CDR1 SGHTA and CDR2 FQGNSA. The CDR3 runs 17 residues. The CDR3 reads CASSLVDLASGGYEQYF.

The J gene is TRBJ2-1, the V gene TRBV20-1; absent DNA, TCRdb's TRBD2 call cannot be checked. The CDR3 is 14 amino acids. CDR1 is DFQATT, CDR2 SNEGSKA, per germline (reference sequence). The CDR3 sequence is CSAPERGGSVEQFF.

The CDR3 region is CASRRPGTANTGELFF. The chain couples TRBV12-3 or TRBV12-4 to TRBJ2-2; as DNA is missing, the TRBD1 call by TCRdb cannot be tested. The CDR3 runs to 16 residues.

This chain links TRBV5-1 with TRBJ2-1. CDR3 size: 11 residues. Looked up from germline, CDR1 is SGHRS and CDR2 is YFSETQ. Here the CDR3 reads CASGLDRGQFF. Full variable domain (remainder filled in from reference TRBV5-1 and TRBJ2-1): KAGVTQTPRYLIKTRGQQVTLSCSPISGHRSVSWYQQTPGQGLQFLFEYFSETQRNKGNFPGRFSGRQFSNSRSEMNVSTLELGDSALYLCASGLDRGQFFGPGTRLTVL.

The chain carries TRBV29-1 and TRBJ2-7; TCRdb indicates TRBD1, and absent DNA this call remains unverified. Per the germline V gene, CDR1 is SQVTM and CDR2 is ANQGSEA. The CDR3 spans 13 residues. The CDR3 sequence is CSVGSGQVYEQYF.

The V gene is TRBV20-1, the J gene TRBJ1-2; absent DNA, TCRdb's TRBD1 call cannot be checked. Germline V gene data show CDR1 as DFQATT and CDR2 as SNEGSKA (reference sequence). The CDR3 spans 13 residues. This chain's CDR3 is CSAPIVGTVGYTF.

The chain carries TRBV9 and TRBJ2-1; TCRdb selects TRBD2, and the lack of DNA leaves this call unchecked. The CDR3 has 16 residues. Germline CDR1 SGDLS, CDR2 YYNGEE. The CDR3 protein is CASSGLAGATYNEQFF.

The genes are TRBV7-2 and TRBJ2-5. The CDR3 runs to 16 residues. The germline gives CDR1 SGHTA, CDR2 FQGNSA. The CDR3 loop reads CASSLGPLGGPGTQYF.

This sequence joins TRBV7-2 and TRBJ1-2. The germline V gene encodes CDR1 SGHTA and CDR2 FQGNSA. CDR3 size: 15 residues. The CDR3 is CASNLGGGTIYGYTF.

V and J are TRBV10-3 and TRBJ1-5; TCRdb's D call of TRBD1 is untestable without DNA. Looked up from germline, CDR1 is ENHRY and CDR2 is SYGVKD. CDR3 size: 15 residues. The CDR3 loop is CAISVGTEGNQPQHF.

The gene calls are TRBV6-1 and TRBJ1-3; TCRdb calls TRBD1, which cannot be checked without DNA. The CDR3 spans 15 residues. Germline V gives CDR1 MNHNS, CDR2 SASEGT. The chain's CDR3 is CASSLTGPSGNTIYF.

The chain couples TRBV28 to TRBJ2-7; checking the TCRdb D call of TRBD2 is not possible without DNA. CDR1 and CDR2 from the germline V gene are MDHEN and SYDVKM. The CDR3 is made up of 17 amino acids. CDR3 region: CASSRPPGLAGGYEQYF.

CDR3 loop: CASSLQWTPGGETQYF. The V gene is TRBV2, the J gene TRBJ2-5; absent DNA, TCRdb's TRBD1 call cannot be checked. CDR3 length: 16 residues. Per the germline V gene, CDR1 is SNHLY and CDR2 is FYNNEI.

CDR3: CSANRLIGSYNEQFF. The V gene is TRBV20-1, the J gene TRBJ2-1; checking the TCRdb D call of TRBD2 is not possible without DNA. Germline lookup yields CDR1 DFQATT and CDR2 SNEGSKA (reference sequence). The CDR3 totals 15 residues.

V is TRBV14 and J is TRBJ2-5; TCRdb's D gene call, TRBD1, goes unchecked for lack of DNA. Per germline, CDR1 SGHDN and CDR2 FVKESK. The CDR3 runs 15 residues. The CDR3 sequence is CASSQEAGILETQYF.